This TCR beta chain is from a study of blood T cell repertoires in COVID-19. In germline, CDR1 is SGHNT, CDR2 YENEEA. J was trimmed by 8 bases and V by 4 bases; bases with no gene match: 6. CDR3 length: 14 residues. Original processing methods: Nucleated cell counts were estimated from reference gene primer amplification. Assay used: immunoSEQ multiplex PCR; TCRdb lists only in-frame clones, some missing. That table gives V, J and clone size, and the DNA gave D and trimming. The table includes about 88,000 clones, less than 90% detected once. This sequence was found in a human donor in a cohort sampled during active COVID-19. Sequencing was performed on peripheral blood. This sequence joins TRBV11-3 and TRBJ2-4, with 9 positions matching TRBD2. CDR3: CASSSGLASDIQYF. As DNA, the CDR3 is TGTGCCAGCAGCTCGGGACTAGCCAGCGACATTCAGTACTTC.